Here is one T cell receptor (beta chain) with its context. As yet, its antigen is unknown. The data belong to a study of shared clonotypes between healthy human individuals. Study-level findings and limits: Against clonotypes common to all four donors, non-shared ones had lower generation probabilities.

The method was immunoSEQ multiplex PCR; TCRdb's version includes in-frame clones alone and lacks a portion of them. The table lists 2 million to 2.5 million clones, approximately 93% of them singletons, with about 0.41% in the top ten. Trimming took 1 base from V and 9 from J; bases not matched to a gene: 11. Germline V CDR1 and CDR2: LGHNA, YNFKEQ. This CDR3 is built from 18 residues. The sample consisted of naive CD4+ T cells from PBMCs. Stated subset: CD45RA+ positively selected. The J gene is TRBJ2-1, the V gene TRBV4-2; the match to TRBD2 covers 14 bases. The origin of this receptor is a man between 18 and 29 years old in good health. Some clones in this sample may be carry-over from other donors' samples. The CDR3: CASSQGLAGGPSVSEQFF. In DNA, the CDR3 is TGTGCCAGCAGCCAAGGACTAGCGGGAGGGCCAAGCGTAAGTGAGCAGTTCTTC.